This T cell receptor beta chain emerged from a study of cytomegalovirus exposure and HLA in healthy donors. Germline assignment: CDR1 SGHNT and CDR2 YYREEE (reference sequence). The trim removed 4 bases at V and 8 bases at J, leaving 2 bases unmatched. The CDR3 length is 12 residues. Researchers ran the PCR with 60 Vbeta and 13 Jbeta primers. Sequencing was performed with immunoSEQ multiplex PCR; in TCRdb, only in-frame clones are kept and a portion is missing. The sample consists of around 190,000 clones, about four fifths of them appearing once. This TCR derives from a female donor in good health and CMV-seronegative. The sample comprised PBMCs. The V call is TRBV5-4, the J call TRBJ1-4; 7 bases agree with TRBD1. The CDR3 here is CASSRDREKLFF. DNA for the CDR3: TGTGCCAGCAGCAGGGACAGAGAAAAACTGTTTTTT.